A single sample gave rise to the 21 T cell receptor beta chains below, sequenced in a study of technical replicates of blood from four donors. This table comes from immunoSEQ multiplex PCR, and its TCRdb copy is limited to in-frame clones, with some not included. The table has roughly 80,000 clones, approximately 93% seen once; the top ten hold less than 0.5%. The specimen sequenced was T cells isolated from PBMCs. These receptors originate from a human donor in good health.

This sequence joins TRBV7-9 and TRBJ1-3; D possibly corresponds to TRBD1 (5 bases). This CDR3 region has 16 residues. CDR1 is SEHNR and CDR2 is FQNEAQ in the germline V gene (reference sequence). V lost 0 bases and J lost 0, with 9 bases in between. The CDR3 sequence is CASSLARQSSGNTIYF. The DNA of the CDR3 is TGTGCCAGCAGCTTAGCCAGACAGAGCTCTGGAAACACCATATATTTT. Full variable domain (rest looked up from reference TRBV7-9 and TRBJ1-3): DTGVSQNPRHKITKRGQNVTFRCDPISEHNRLYWYRQTLGQGPEFLTYFQNEAQLEKSRLLSDRFSAERPKGSFSTLEIQRTEQGDSAMYLCASSLARQSSGNTIYFGEGSWLTVV.

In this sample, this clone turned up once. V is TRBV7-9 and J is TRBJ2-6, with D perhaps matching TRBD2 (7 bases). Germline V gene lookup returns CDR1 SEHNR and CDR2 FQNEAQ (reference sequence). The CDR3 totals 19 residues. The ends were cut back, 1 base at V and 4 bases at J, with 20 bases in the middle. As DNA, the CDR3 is TGTGCCAGCAGCTTAGGATTGGGGGGGGCCTTCTCCGGGGCCAACGTCCTGACTTTC. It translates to CASSLGLGGAFSGANVLTF. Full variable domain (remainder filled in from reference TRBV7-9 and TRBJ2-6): DTGVSQNPRHKITKRGQNVTFRCDPISEHNRLYWYRQTLGQGPEFLTYFQNEAQLEKSRLLSDRFSAERPKGSFSTLEIQRTEQGDSAMYLCASSLGLGGAFSGANVLTFGAGSRLTVL.

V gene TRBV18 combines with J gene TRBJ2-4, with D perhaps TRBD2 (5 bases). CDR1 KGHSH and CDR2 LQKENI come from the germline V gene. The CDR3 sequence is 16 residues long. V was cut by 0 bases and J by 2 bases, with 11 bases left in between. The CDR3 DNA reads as TGTGCCAGCTCACCACCGGTGGGAGCAACCAAAAACATTCAGTACTTC. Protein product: CASSPPVGATKNIQYF.

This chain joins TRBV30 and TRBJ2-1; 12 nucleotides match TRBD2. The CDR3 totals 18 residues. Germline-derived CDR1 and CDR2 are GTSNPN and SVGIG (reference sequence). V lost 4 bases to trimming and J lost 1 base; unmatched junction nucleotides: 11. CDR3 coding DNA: TGTGCCTGGACCAACTCGGGACTAGCGGGCGGGTCCTACAATGAGCAGTTCTTC. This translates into CAWTNSGLAGGSYNEQFF.

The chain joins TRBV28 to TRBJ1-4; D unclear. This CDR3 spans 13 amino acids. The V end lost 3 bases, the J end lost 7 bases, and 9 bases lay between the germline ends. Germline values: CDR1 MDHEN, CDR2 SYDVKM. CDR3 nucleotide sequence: TGTGCCAGCAGTTTCGTTTATCTTGAAAAACTGTTTTTT. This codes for CASSFVYLEKLFF. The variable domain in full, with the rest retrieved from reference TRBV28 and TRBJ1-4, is DVKVTQSSRYLVKRTGEKVFLECVQDMDHENMFWYRQDPGLGLRLIYFSYDVKMKEKGDIPEGYSVSREKKERFSLILESASTNQTSMYLCASSFVYLEKLFFGSGTQLSVL.

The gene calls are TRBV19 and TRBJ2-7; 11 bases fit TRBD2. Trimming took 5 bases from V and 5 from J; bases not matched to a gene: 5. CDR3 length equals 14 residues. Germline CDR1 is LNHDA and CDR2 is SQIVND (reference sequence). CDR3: CASSPSGRSDEQYF. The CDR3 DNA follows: TGTGCCAGTAGTCCTAGCGGGAGGTCCGACGAGCAGTACTTC.

DNA of the CDR3: TGTGCCAGCAGTGGTGGGGGGACCTACGAGCAGTACTTC. It encodes CASSGGGTYEQYF. V gene TRBV7-8 combines with J gene TRBJ2-7; weak D call: TRBD2 (6 bases). Trimming shortened V by 6 bases and J by 2 bases, and 11 bases separated the two germline ends. The V gene's germline CDR1 is SGHVS and CDR2 FQNEAQ. The length of the CDR3 is 13 residues.

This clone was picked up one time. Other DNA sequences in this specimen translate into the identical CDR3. DNA for the CDR3: TGTGCCAGCAGCGTAGGGGTTAGCGGGAGCTACGAGCAGTACTTC. Its translation is CASSVGVSGSYEQYF. This chain joins TRBV9 and TRBJ2-7, with 9 positions matching TRBD2. Germline values: CDR1 SGDLS, CDR2 YYNGEE. J was trimmed by 3 bases and V by 0 bases; bases with no gene match: 4. The CDR3 spans 15 residues.

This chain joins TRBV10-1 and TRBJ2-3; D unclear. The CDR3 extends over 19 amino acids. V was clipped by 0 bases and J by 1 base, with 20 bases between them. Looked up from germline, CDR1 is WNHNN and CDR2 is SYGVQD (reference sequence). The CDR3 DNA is TGCGCCAGCAGTGAGTCGAGCTCTAGAATTTCCCCCCGCACAGATACGCAGTATTTT. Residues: CASSESSSRISPRTDTQYF.

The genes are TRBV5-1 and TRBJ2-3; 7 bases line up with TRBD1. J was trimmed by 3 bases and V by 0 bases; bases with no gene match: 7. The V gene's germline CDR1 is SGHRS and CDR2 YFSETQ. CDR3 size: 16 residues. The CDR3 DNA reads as TGCGCCAGCAGCTTGGTAACAGGGGATGGGACAGATACGCAGTATTTT. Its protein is CASSLVTGDGTDTQYF.

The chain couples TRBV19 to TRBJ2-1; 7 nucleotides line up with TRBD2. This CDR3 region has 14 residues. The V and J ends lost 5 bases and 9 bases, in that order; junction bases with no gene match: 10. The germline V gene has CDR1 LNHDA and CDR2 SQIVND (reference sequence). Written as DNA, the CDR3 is TGTGCCAGTAGTTCGCAACTAGCGACCCGTGAGCAGTTCTTC. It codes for CASSSQLATREQFF.

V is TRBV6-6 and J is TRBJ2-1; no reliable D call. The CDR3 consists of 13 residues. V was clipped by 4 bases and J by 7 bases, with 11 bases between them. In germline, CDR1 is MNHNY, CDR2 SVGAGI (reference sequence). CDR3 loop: CASSSLADNEQFF. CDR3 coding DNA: TGTGCCAGCAGTTCTCTGGCGGATAATGAGCAGTTCTTC.

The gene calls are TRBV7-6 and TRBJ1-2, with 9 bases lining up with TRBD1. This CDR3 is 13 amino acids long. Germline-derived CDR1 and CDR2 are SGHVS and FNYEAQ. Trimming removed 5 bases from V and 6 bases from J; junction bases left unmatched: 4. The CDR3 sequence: CASSPGQGNGYTF. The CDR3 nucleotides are TGTGCCAGCAGCCCTGGACAGGGGAATGGCTACACCTTC.

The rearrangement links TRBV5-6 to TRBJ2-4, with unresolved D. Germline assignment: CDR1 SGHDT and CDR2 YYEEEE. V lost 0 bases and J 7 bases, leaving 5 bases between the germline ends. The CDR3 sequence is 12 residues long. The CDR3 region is CASSLGENIQYF. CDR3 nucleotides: TGTGCCAGCAGCTTGGGAGAGAACATTCAGTACTTC.

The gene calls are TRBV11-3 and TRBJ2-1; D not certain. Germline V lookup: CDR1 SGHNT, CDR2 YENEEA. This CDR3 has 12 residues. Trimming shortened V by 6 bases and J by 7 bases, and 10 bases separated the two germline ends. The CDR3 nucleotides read TGTGCCAGCAGTCGCACAGAGAATGAGCAGTTCTTC. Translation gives CASSRTENEQFF.

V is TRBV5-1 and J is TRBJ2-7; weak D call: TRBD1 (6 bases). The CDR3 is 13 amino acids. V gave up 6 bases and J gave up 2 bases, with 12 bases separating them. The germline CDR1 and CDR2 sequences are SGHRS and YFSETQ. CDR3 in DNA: TGCGCCAGCAACAGGGATTGGGCCTACGAGCAGTACTTC. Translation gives CASNRDWAYEQYF.

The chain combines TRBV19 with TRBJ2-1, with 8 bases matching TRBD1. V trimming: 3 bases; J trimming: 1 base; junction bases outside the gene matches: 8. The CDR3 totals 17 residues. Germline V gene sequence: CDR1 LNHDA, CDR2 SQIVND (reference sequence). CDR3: CASSIPWDRSSYNEQFF. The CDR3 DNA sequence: TGTGCCAGTAGTATCCCTTGGGACAGGAGTTCCTACAATGAGCAGTTCTTC.

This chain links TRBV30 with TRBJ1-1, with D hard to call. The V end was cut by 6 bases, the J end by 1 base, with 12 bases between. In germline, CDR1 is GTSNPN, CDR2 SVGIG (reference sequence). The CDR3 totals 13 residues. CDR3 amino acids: CACNGEWNTEAFF. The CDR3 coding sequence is TGTGCCTGTAATGGGGAGTGGAACACTGAAGCTTTCTTT.

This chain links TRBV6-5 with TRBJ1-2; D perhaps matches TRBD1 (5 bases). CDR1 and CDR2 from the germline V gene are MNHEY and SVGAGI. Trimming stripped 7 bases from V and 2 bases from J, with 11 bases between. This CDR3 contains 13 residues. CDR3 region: CASTPDSNYGYTF. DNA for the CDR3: TGTGCCAGCACTCCCGACAGCAACTATGGCTACACCTTC.

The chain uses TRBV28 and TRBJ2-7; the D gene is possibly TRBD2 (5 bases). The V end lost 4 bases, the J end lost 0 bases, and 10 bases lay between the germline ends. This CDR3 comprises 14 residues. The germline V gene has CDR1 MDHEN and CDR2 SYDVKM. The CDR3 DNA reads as TGTGCCAGCAGTTACCAGCGGAGCTCCTACGAGCAGTACTTC. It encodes CASSYQRSSYEQYF.

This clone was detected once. CDR3: CASSVVGSPYNEQFF. CDR3 nucleotides: TGTGCCAGCAGCGTAGTCGGGAGCCCCTACAATGAGCAGTTCTTC. The chain couples TRBV9 to TRBJ2-1; possible D gene TRBD2, 6 bases. The CDR3 consists of 15 residues. In germline, CDR1 is SGDLS, CDR2 YYNGEE. V gave up 0 bases and J gave up 2 bases, with 9 bases separating them. The whole variable domain, filled in from reference TRBV9 and TRBJ2-1, reads DSGVTQTPKHLITATGQRVTLRCSPRSGDLSVYWYQQSLDQGLQFLIQYYNGEERAKGNILERFSAQQFPDLHSELNLSSLELGDSALYFCASSVVGSPYNEQFFGPGTRLTVL.